Below, 5 T cell receptor beta chains from the same sample are listed, as sequenced in a study of blood T cell repertoires in COVID-19. Clones were read by immunoSEQ multiplex PCR, and TCRdb kept only the in-frame ones, dropping some. In the table there are 380,000 or so clones, 70% to 85% of which are singletons. Material for sequencing was peripheral blood. These receptors all stem from a human donor with acute or convalescent COVID-19. The donor label of this sample is uncertain.

A few counts support this clone. The rearrangement links TRBV3-1 (or the pseudogene TRBV3-2) to TRBJ1-1, with a tentative D call TRBD1 (5 bases). The ends were cut back, 2 bases at V and 11 bases at J, with 12 bases in the middle. The CDR3 length is 12 residues. Germline CDR1 and CDR2: LGHDT and YNNKEL (reference sequence). CDR3 in DNA: TGTGCCAGCAGCCAATTAGAACAGGAGGCTTTCTTT. It encodes CASSQLEQEAFF.

The chain employs TRBV14 and TRBJ1-4, with 8 bases lining up with TRBD1. The CDR3 has 15 residues. The germline gives CDR1 SGHDN, CDR2 FVKESK. The V segment lost 4 bases and the J segment 4 bases; nucleotides outside the gene matches: 5. The CDR3 sequence: CASSPGTGYNEKLFF. Written as DNA, the CDR3 is TGTGCCAGCAGCCCCGGGACAGGCTATAATGAAAAACTGTTTTTT.

In DNA form, the CDR3 reads TGTGCCAGCAGCTGGGAAAACAGGGGGAGCACTGAAGCTTTCTTT. It encodes CASSWENRGSTEAFF. The chain is built from TRBV7-9 and TRBJ1-1; 8 nucleotides align to TRBD1. Losses at the gene ends were 4 bases for V and 4 bases for J; bases not matched to a gene: 8. This CDR3 region has 15 residues. Per the germline V gene, CDR1 is SEHNR and CDR2 is FQNEAQ (reference sequence).

DNA for the CDR3: TGCGCCAGCAGCCAAGACGACCAGACAGGATCTAGCACAGATACGCAGTATTTT. It translates to CASSQDDQTGSSTDTQYF. The V and J genes are TRBV4-1 and TRBJ2-3; D is possibly TRBD1 (6 bases). V shed 0 bases and J shed 0 bases, with 16 bases lying between them. Germline assignment: CDR1 MGHRA and CDR2 YSYEKL. The CDR3 is 18 residues long.

The chain combines TRBV5-8 with TRBJ2-7, with TRBD2 as a possible D gene (5 bases). Germline lookup yields CDR1 SGHTS and CDR2 YDEGEE. The CDR3 has 14 residues. Between the trimmed V and J ends, which lost 4 bases and 2 bases, there was a span of 13 bases. In DNA form, the CDR3 reads TGTGCCAGCAGCCCCGGAGGCGGACCCTACGAGCAGTACTTC. It yields the protein CASSPGGGPYEQYF.